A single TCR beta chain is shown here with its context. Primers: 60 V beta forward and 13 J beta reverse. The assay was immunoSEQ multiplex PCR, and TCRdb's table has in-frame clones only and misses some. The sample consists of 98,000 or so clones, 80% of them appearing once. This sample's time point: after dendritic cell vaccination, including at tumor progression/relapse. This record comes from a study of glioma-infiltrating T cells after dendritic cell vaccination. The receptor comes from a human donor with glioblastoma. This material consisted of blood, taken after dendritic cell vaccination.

The CDR3, as DNA: TGTGCCAGCAGTGAGGAACGGACAGGGGGGGCCGGGGAGCTGTTTTTT. Protein sequence: CASSEERTGGAGELFF. The chain couples TRBV6-1 to TRBJ2-2; 10 bases map to TRBD1. J lost 6 bases, V lost 3 bases, and 7 bases had no gene match. CDR1 and CDR2 from the germline V gene are MNHNS and SASEGT. The CDR3 sequence is 16 residues long.